This TCR beta chain was sequenced for a study of radiation and T cells in renal cell carcinoma. The protocol was immunoSEQ multiplex PCR, while the TCRdb copy is restricted to in-frame clones and leaves out a portion. The sample holds fewer than 45,000 clones, roughly 80% seen once. The time point is: blood 4 weeks post-SBRT, at nephrectomy. Sample treatment: 15 Gy SBRT to primary tumor, nephrectomy 4 weeks later. Nephrectomy followed 15 Gy stereotactic body radiation by 4 weeks. The tumor was a clear cell renal cell carcinoma. With V trimmed by 4 bases and J by 2 bases, 5 bases remained unmatched. The CDR3 runs 16 residues. Germline values: CDR1 MNHEY, CDR2 SMNVEV (reference sequence).

The specimen comprised blood, sampled from a patient whose treatment included radiotherapy and nephrectomy. The TCR originated in a woman in her sixties or seventies with renal cell carcinoma. This chain uses TRBV27 with TRBJ2-3, with 11 bases fitting TRBD2. CDR3 amino acids: CASSSLAGGPTDTQYF. The CDR3 nucleotides are TGTGCCAGCAGTTCGTTAGCGGGAGGGCCCACAGATACGCAGTATTTT.